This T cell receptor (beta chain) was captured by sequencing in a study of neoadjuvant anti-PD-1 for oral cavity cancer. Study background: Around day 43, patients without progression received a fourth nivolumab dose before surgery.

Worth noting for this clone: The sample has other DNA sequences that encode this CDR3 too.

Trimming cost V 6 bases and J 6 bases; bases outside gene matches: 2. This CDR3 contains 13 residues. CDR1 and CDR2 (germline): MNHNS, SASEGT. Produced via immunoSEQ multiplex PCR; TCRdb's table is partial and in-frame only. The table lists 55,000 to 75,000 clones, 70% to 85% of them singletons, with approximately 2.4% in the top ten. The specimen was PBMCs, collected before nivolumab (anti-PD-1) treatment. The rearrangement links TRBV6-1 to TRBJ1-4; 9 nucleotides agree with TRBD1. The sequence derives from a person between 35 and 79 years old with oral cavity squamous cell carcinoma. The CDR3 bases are TGTGCCAGCAGCCGGGACAGGGATGAAAAACTGTTTTTT. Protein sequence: CASSRDRDEKLFF.